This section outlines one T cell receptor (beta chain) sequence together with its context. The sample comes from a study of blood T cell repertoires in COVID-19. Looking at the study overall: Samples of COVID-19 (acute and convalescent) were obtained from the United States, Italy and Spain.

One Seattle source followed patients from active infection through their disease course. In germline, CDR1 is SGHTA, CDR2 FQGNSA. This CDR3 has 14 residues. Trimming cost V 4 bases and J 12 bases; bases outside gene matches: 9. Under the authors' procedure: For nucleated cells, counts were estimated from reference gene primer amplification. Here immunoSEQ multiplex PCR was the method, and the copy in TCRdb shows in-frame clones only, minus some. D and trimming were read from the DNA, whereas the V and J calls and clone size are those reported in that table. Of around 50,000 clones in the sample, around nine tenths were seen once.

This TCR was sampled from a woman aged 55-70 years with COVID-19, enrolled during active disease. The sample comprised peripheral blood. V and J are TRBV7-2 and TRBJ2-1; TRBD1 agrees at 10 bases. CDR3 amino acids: CASSSGQGSVGQFF. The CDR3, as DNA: TGTGCCAGCAGCTCGGGACAGGGGTCGGTAGGGCAGTTCTTC.